These 30 T cell receptor beta chains were all obtained from the same sample, sequenced in a study of blood T cell repertoires in COVID-19 (dated by TCRdb to 2018 to 2020). The protocol used for the library was the immunoSEQ multiplex PCR assay. The table was pulled from immuneACCESS by TCRdb, which kept in-frame rearrangements only. Such tables lose some clones; where checked, under half of the loss comes from unresolved V genes, and the rest has no known cause. The sample has more than 95,000 clones on record, 85% to 90% of them singletons. The ten largest account for 4% to 5% of the sample. The sequencing input was peripheral blood. The receptors stem from a middle-aged man with acute or convalescent COVID-19.

This clone appeared a single time. The chain recombines TRBV7-2 with TRBJ2-1, with TRBD1 matching 11 bases. Germline assignment: CDR1 SGHTA and CDR2 FQGNSA. The CDR3 contains 16 residues. J gave up 7 bases and V 5 bases, and 10 bases lay outside the gene matches. The CDR3 spells CASSLDRDRGKNEQFF. CDR3 sequence (DNA): TGTGCCAGCAGCCTTGACCGGGACAGGGGGAAGAATGAGCAGTTCTTC.

This rearrangement joins TRBV19 to TRBJ1-5; D ambiguous. CDR3 size: 14 residues. Looked up from germline, CDR1 is LNHDA and CDR2 is SQIVND (reference sequence). Trimming took off 5 bases at V and 1 base at J, with 9 bases between the two ends. In DNA, the CDR3 is TGTGCCAGTAGTCCCTGGGAGAGCAATCAGCCCCAGCATTTT. This encodes CASSPWESNQPQHF.

The chain uses TRBV27 and TRBJ2-1; maybe TRBD2 (7 bases). Trimming cost V 5 bases and J 0 bases, with 17 bases left between them. Per germline, CDR1 MNHEY and CDR2 SMNVEV (reference sequence). The CDR3 spans 17 residues. CDR3 amino acids: CASSLGGAKSSYNEQFF. CDR3 coding DNA: TGTGCCAGCAGTCTTGGGGGGGCGAAAAGCTCCTACAATGAGCAGTTCTTC.

This clone was seen only once. The V gene is TRBV5-4, the J gene TRBJ2-7; tentative D call: TRBD1 (6 bases). Germline V gives CDR1 SGHNT, CDR2 YYREEE (reference sequence). The CDR3 contains 14 residues. V shed 1 base and J shed 2 bases, with 10 bases lying between them. CDR3 nucleotides: TGTGCCAGCAGCTTGAAGGGGGTGACCTACGAGCAGTACTTC. This gives the protein CASSLKGVTYEQYF. The full variable domain, in which reference TRBV5-4 and TRBJ2-7 provide the parts outside the CDR3, is ETGVTQSPTHLIKTRGQQVTLRCSSQSGHNTVSWYQQALGQGPQFIFQYYREEENGRGNFPPRFSGLQFPNYSSELNVNALELDDSALYLCASSLKGVTYEQYFGPGTRLTVT.

Only a few counts were recorded for this clone. The chain uses TRBV27 and TRBJ1-5, with 7 bases fitting TRBD1. Germline loops: CDR1 MNHEY, CDR2 SMNVEV (reference sequence). The V segment lost 2 bases and the J segment 4 bases; nucleotides outside the gene matches: 8. This CDR3 region has 16 residues. Here the CDR3 reads CASSLPSGTENQPQHF. In nucleotides, the CDR3 is TGTGCCAGCAGTTTACCGTCCGGGACAGAGAATCAGCCCCAGCATTTT.

This chain joins TRBV30 and TRBJ2-2, with D possibly TRBD2 on 6 matching bases. V shed 4 bases and J shed 6 bases, with 18 bases lying between them. Germline loops: CDR1 GTSNPN, CDR2 SVGIG (reference sequence). The length of the CDR3 is 15 residues. The DNA for the CDR3 is TGTGCCTGGAATCAGCCCCGGGGGTGGGCCGGGGAGCTGTTTTTT. Translating gives CAWNQPRGWAGELFF.

V is TRBV5-6 and J is TRBJ2-1, with 8 positions matching TRBD1. Germline assignment: CDR1 SGHDT and CDR2 YYEEEE. The CDR3 loop spans 15 amino acids. V was clipped by 2 bases and J by 8 bases; unmatched bases: 9. The CDR3 coding sequence is TGTGCCAGCAGCTTTCCAGGGGGCATACGGTATGAGCAGTTCTTC. This encodes CASSFPGGIRYEQFF.

This clone is labeled medium-sized. The chain uses TRBV5-5 and TRBJ2-7, with D maybe TRBD2 (6 bases). The CDR3 totals 13 residues. The germline V and J ends were trimmed by 1 base and 6 bases, with 11 bases remaining between them. Germline V gene sequence: CDR1 SGHKS, CDR2 YYEKEE (reference sequence). The CDR3 region has the DNA TGTGCCAGCAGCTTGACGGGGGTCGGCGAGCAGTACTTC. Translating gives CASSLTGVGEQYF.

CDR3 DNA: TGTGCCAGCAGCCATCTCGGCACTGAAGCTTTCTTT. Residues: CASSHLGTEAFF. V usage is TRBV3-1 (or the pseudogene TRBV3-2) and J usage is TRBJ1-1; D is uncertain. CDR3 length: 12 residues. V gave up 3 bases and J gave up 4 bases, with 6 bases separating them. The germline V gene encodes CDR1 LGHDT and CDR2 YNNKEL (reference sequence).

The V call is TRBV19, the J call TRBJ2-4; 8 nucleotides align to TRBD2. The CDR3 sequence is 12 residues long. The ends lost 4 bases at V and 15 bases at J; junction bases unmatched: 8. CDR1 and CDR2 from the germline V gene are LNHDA and SQIVND (reference sequence). DNA of the CDR3: TGTGCCAGTAGTACGGGACGGGGGGGGCCGTACTTC. This codes for CASSTGRGGPYF.

The chain joins TRBV3-1 (or the pseudogene TRBV3-2) to TRBJ2-1, with a tentative D call TRBD2 (6 bases). This CDR3 region has 14 residues. Germline lookup yields CDR1 LGHDT and CDR2 YNNKEL (reference sequence). Deletions cut 1 base from V and 6 bases from J, with 10 bases between. The CDR3 protein is CASSQAWGVNEQFF. Written as DNA, the CDR3 is TGTGCCAGCAGCCAAGCCTGGGGGGTCAATGAGCAGTTCTTC.

Here the CDR3 reads CASSSQRDFADTQYF. As DNA, the CDR3 is TGCGCCAGCAGCTCTCAGCGGGATTTCGCAGATACGCAGTATTTT. This rearrangement joins TRBV5-1 to TRBJ2-3; TRBD2 agrees at 7 bases. The CDR3 has 15 amino acids. Germline CDR1 is SGHRS and CDR2 is YFSETQ. V gave up 3 bases and J gave up 4 bases; unmatched junction bases: 8.

The chain joins TRBV28 to TRBJ2-1; no reliable D call. This CDR3 is built from 13 residues. V was trimmed by 6 bases and J by 10 bases, leaving 16 bases between them. Germline V CDR1 and CDR2: MDHEN, SYDVKM. The CDR3 bases are TGTGCCAGCAGCTCGGCTTCACTAATGGAGCAGTTCTTC. Protein product: CASSSASLMEQFF.

J is TRBJ1-4 and V is TRBV7-9; D is unresolved. This CDR3 is built from 15 residues. V lost 0 bases to trimming and J lost 3 bases, with 8 bases between them. Germline CDR1 reads SEHNR; CDR2 reads FQNEAQ (reference sequence). CDR3 residues: CASSLAQAANEKLFF. In DNA, the CDR3 is TGTGCCAGCAGCTTAGCGCAGGCAGCTAATGAAAAACTGTTTTTT.

This clone was observed a few times. The V call is TRBV7-9, the J call TRBJ2-7; TRBD1 matches at 7 bases. CDR1 and CDR2 from the germline V gene are SEHNR and FQNEAQ (reference sequence). Trimming removed 4 bases from V and 3 bases from J; junction bases left unmatched: 0. The CDR3 contains 12 residues. CDR3 coding DNA: TGTGCCAGCAGCTGGGACAGCTACGAGCAGTACTTC. Translating it yields CASSWDSYEQYF.

This clone was seen only once. The J gene is TRBJ1-4, the V gene TRBV9, with 7 bases identical to TRBD1. Trimming cost V 0 bases and J 5 bases; bases outside gene matches: 4. In germline, CDR1 is SGDLS, CDR2 YYNGEE. This CDR3 is built from 15 residues. CDR3 residues: CASSVAGTVNEKLFF. CDR3 in DNA: TGTGCCAGCAGCGTAGCTGGGACAGTGAATGAAAAACTGTTTTTT.

This chain uses TRBV5-1 with TRBJ1-1; 12 bases agree with TRBD1. The junction had 7 bases not matched to a gene; V was cut back by 0 bases and J by 1 base. CDR1 SGHRS and CDR2 YFSETQ come from the germline V gene. This CDR3 is built from 18 residues. The CDR3 DNA reads TGCGCCAGCAGCTTGGGACCGGGACAGGGGGCGAGGAACACTGAAGCTTTCTTT. It translates to CASSLGPGQGARNTEAFF.

The chain couples TRBV10-1 to TRBJ1-2; TRBD1 matches at 8 bases. CDR3 size: 13 residues. Germline lookup yields CDR1 WNHNN and CDR2 SYGVQD (reference sequence). The V gene end was trimmed by 4 bases and the J gene end by 6 bases; junction bases not matched to a gene: 4. The DNA for the CDR3 is TGCGCCAGCAGTGTAGGACAGGGAAATGGCTACACCTTC. Encoded protein: CASSVGQGNGYTF.

The V and J genes are TRBV6-5 and TRBJ2-1; no definite D call. Per the germline V gene, CDR1 is MNHEY and CDR2 is SVGAGI. The ends were cut back, 1 base at V and 5 bases at J, with 9 bases in the middle. The CDR3 is made up of 14 amino acids. In DNA form, the CDR3 reads TGTGCCAGCAGTTACTTGGCGGTAAACAATGAGCAGTTCTTC. This sequence encodes CASSYLAVNNEQFF.

The chain couples TRBV7-3 to TRBJ2-2; the match to TRBD2 covers 14 bases. The germline CDR1 and CDR2 sequences are SGHTA and FQGTGA. V was pared by 5 bases and J by 6 bases, with 8 bases of the junction left unmatched. This CDR3 spans 17 amino acids. DNA for the CDR3: TGTGCCAGCAGCCCCACGGGACTAGCGGGAGTTGCCGGGGAGCTGTTTTTT. Protein: CASSPTGLAGVAGELFF.

The V call is TRBV6-5, the J call TRBJ2-1, with TRBD1 identical over 12 bases. CDR1 and CDR2 from the germline V gene are MNHEY and SVGAGI. V trimming: 0 bases; J trimming: 8 bases; junction bases outside the gene matches: 2. The CDR3 consists of 15 residues. As DNA, the CDR3 is TGTGCCAGCAGTTACTCGGGACAGGGGGCGGATGAGCAGTTCTTC. Its protein product is CASSYSGQGADEQFF.

This chain uses TRBV30 with TRBJ1-2; no definite D call. The CDR3 extends over 13 amino acids. Germline V gene data show CDR1 as GTSNPN and CDR2 as SVGIG (reference sequence). Between the trimmed V and J ends, which lost 4 bases and 5 bases, there was a span of 14 bases. This chain's CDR3 is CAWIRPGVYGYTF. CDR3 sequence (DNA): TGTGCCTGGATTAGGCCCGGGGTATATGGCTACACCTTC.

The CDR3 region is CASSYSIGVYEQYF. CDR3 nucleotides: TGTGCCAGCAGTTACTCGATCGGGGTTTACGAGCAGTACTTC. The chain recombines TRBV6-2 or TRBV6-3 with TRBJ2-7, with a weak D call TRBD2 (5 bases). This CDR3 has 14 residues. Between the trimmed V and J ends, which lost 0 bases and 4 bases, there was a span of 10 bases. Germline CDR1 and CDR2: MNHEY and SVGEGT.

This clone was observed a few times. The chain recombines TRBV9 with TRBJ1-5, with a weak D call TRBD1 (5 bases). This CDR3 has 16 amino acids. V lost 3 bases, J lost 2 bases, and 15 bases lay in between. Germline values: CDR1 SGDLS, CDR2 YYNGEE. In DNA form, the CDR3 reads TGTGCCAGCAGCGGGGGCCTGGGAGGGGGCAATCAGCCCCAGCATTTT. Protein: CASSGGLGGGNQPQHF.

This clone was seen a handful of times. The rearrangement links TRBV4-2 to TRBJ1-1; D remains unclear. CDR1 and CDR2 (germline): LGHNA, YNFKEQ. The CDR3 is 13 amino acids. The V end was cut by 4 bases, the J end by 1 base, with 7 bases between. In DNA, the CDR3 is TGTGCCAGCAGCCTTCAGAAGAACACTGAAGCTTTCTTT. Residues: CASSLQKNTEAFF.

The chain uses TRBV15 and TRBJ2-3; no reliable D call. The CDR3 is 13 residues long. With 3 bases removed from V and 4 bases from J, the gap between germline ends came to 8 bases. Germline CDR1 is LNHNV and CDR2 is YYDKDF (reference sequence). The DNA of the CDR3 is TGTGCCACCAGCAGCGACCTAGCAGATACGCAGTATTTT. Translation: CATSSDLADTQYF.

This clone was seen only a few times. This sequence joins TRBV18 and TRBJ1-6; 9 bases agree with TRBD1. The germline V gene has CDR1 KGHSH and CDR2 LQKENI. The CDR3 has 16 residues. Trimming removed 3 bases from V and 7 bases from J; junction bases left unmatched: 7. CDR3 DNA: TGTGCCAGCTCACCCAGGGGACAGGGAGAAAATTCACCCCTCCACTTT. Amino acids: CASSPRGQGENSPLHF.

The V gene is TRBV4-1, the J gene TRBJ2-1; TRBD2 agrees at 8 bases. The CDR3 runs 16 residues. Germline trimming cut 4 bases from V and 4 bases from J; bases unmatched to any gene: 9. Germline CDR1 MGHRA, CDR2 YSYEKL. The CDR3 DNA reads TGCGCCAGCAGCCCACCGGGGGGACTAGGGTACAATGAGCAGTTCTTC. Its translation: CASSPPGGLGYNEQFF.

The chain couples TRBV11-3 to TRBJ2-1; 7 positions agree with TRBD2. Looked up from germline, CDR1 is SGHNT and CDR2 is YENEEA. J gave up 8 bases and V 3 bases, and 4 bases lay outside the gene matches. This CDR3 is built from 13 residues. CDR3 in amino acids: CASSLTSTYEQFF. DNA for the CDR3: TGTGCCAGCAGCTTGACTAGCACATATGAGCAGTTCTTC.

The chain employs TRBV18 and TRBJ1-4; 7 bases fit TRBD1. CDR1 KGHSH and CDR2 LQKENI come from the germline V gene. CDR3 size: 15 residues. V was clipped by 1 base and J by 5 bases; unmatched bases: 4. The DNA for the CDR3 is TGTGCCAGCTCACCACGGACAGGCGAAAATGAAAAACTGTTTTTT. Translation gives CASSPRTGENEKLFF.